This T cell receptor (beta chain) appears in the sequencing data of a study of blood T cell repertoires in COVID-19. The method was immunoSEQ multiplex PCR; TCRdb's version includes in-frame clones alone and lacks a portion of them. Of 300,000 to 500,000 clones in the sample, approximately 86% were seen once. Per germline, CDR1 LNHDA and CDR2 SQIVND (reference sequence). There are 16 residues in the CDR3. The V gene lost 5 bases and the J gene lost 4 bases, with 18 bases spanning the gap. Cohort assignment relied on participant-reported clinical history. In its sample, this clone was seen a few times.

Input material: PBMCs or T cells enriched from blood (not recorded which). This sequence originates from a woman between 35 and 50 years old with acute COVID-19. J is TRBJ2-1 and V is TRBV19; TRBD1 is a possible D gene (6 bases). In DNA form, the CDR3 reads TGTGCCAGTAGTCACCCGGGACACAATGTTTACAATGAGCAGTTCTTC. This encodes CASSHPGHNVYNEQFF.